This T cell receptor (beta chain) was recorded in a study of control samples from healthy donors and cancer patients. The table came from immunoSEQ multiplex PCR; TCRdb's copy has only in-frame clones and leaves some out. The table has approximately 130,000 clones, 70% to 90% seen once. Sequenced input: blood. This clonotype was obtained from a man aged 50 or older in good health.

The chain's CDR3 is CASSFGGTVSDTQYF. CDR3 bases: TGTGCCAGCAGCTTCGGCGGGACAGTTTCCGATACGCAGTATTTT. The genes are TRBV5-8 and TRBJ2-3; possibly TRBD1 for D (7 bases). Trimming pared 2 bases from V and 6 bases from J, leaving 16 bases between. The CDR3 contains 15 residues. From germline, CDR1 is SGHTS and CDR2 YDEGEE.